Sequencing of this T cell receptor (beta chain) was carried out in a study of OX40 agonist ivuxolimab in advanced cancers. Across the whole study: Patients were over 65% male with ages about 23 to 90, mean 60. Whole-study findings and limits: There was clonal expansion of CD4+ and CD8+ blood T cells by week 6 at 0.1 to 3.0 mg/kg.

Comments on this clone: Its antigen is unidentified.

Assay: immunoSEQ multiplex PCR; the TCRdb copy retains only in-frame clones and omits some. Of just under 65,000 clones listed, around 87% are singletons. This CDR3 has 15 amino acids. Germline CDR1 reads LNHDA; CDR2 reads SQIVND (reference sequence). The clonotype was recovered from an adult with an advanced solid tumor such as melanoma, head and neck, liver or kidney cancer. The genes are TRBV19 and TRBJ2-5; possibly TRBD1 or TRBD2 for D (5 bases each). The J call may be mistaken, given a closer DNA end match to TRBJ2-7. The sample here was CD4+ or CD8+ T cells sorted from blood, taken in a trial of the OX40 agonist ivuxolimab. CDR3 sequence: CASSKGWQGRNEQYF. In nucleotides, the CDR3 is TGTGCCAGTAGTAAAGGGTGGCAGGGACGAAACGAGCAGTACTTC.